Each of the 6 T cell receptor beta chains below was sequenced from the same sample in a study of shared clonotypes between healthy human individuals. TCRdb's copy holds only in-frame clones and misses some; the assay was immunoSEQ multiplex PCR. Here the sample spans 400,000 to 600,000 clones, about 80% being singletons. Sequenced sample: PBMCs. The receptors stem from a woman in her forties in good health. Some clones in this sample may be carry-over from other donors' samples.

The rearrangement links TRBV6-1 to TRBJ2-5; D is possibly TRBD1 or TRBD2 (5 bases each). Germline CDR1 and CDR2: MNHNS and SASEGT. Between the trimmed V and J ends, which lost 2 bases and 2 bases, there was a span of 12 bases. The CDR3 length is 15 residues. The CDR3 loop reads CASSEIGAVQETQYF. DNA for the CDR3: TGTGCCAGCAGTGAAATCGGGGCAGTACAAGAGACCCAGTACTTC.

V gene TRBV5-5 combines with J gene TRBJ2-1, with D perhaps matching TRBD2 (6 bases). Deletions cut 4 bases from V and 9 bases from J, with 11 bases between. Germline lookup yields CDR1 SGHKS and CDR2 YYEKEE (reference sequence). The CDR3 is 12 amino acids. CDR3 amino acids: CASSPGEREQFF. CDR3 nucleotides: TGTGCCAGCAGCCCGGGGGAACGTGAGCAGTTCTTC.

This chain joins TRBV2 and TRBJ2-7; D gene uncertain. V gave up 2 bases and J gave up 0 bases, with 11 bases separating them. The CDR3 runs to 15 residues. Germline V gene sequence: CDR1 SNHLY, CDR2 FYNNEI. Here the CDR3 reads CASSESLILSYEQYF. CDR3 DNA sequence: TGTGCCAGCAGTGAAAGTCTAATACTCTCCTACGAGCAGTACTTC.

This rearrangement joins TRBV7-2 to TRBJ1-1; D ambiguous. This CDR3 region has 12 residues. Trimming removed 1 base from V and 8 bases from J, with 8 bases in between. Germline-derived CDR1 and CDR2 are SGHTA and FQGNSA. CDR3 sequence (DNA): TGTGCCAGCAGCTTAGTTTTAGGGGAAGCTTTCTTT. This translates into CASSLVLGEAFF.

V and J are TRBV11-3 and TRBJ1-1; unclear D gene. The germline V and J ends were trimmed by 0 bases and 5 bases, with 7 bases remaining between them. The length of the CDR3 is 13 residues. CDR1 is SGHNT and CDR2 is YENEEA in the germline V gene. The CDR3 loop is CASSLEARTEAFF. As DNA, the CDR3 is TGTGCCAGCAGCTTAGAGGCGCGAACTGAAGCTTTCTTT.

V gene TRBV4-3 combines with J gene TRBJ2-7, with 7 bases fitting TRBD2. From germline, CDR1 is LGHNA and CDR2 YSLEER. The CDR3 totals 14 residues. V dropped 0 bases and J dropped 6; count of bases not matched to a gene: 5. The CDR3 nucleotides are TGCGCCAGCAGCCAAGAGGTCGGGAGGTTCGAGCAGTACTTC. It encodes CASSQEVGRFEQYF.